A single sample gave rise to the 18 T cell receptor beta chains below, sequenced in a study of naive and memory T cell subsets. Both TRBC1 and TRBC2 were covered by a beta constant-region primer of two equimolar oligonucleotides. Four rounds of PCR amplified the ligated cDNA using nested alpha and beta constant-region primers plus SP2. TCRdb ran MiXCR on the UMI-ligation and nested PCR reads and lists one entry per CDR3 protein. This sample has about 120,000 distinct CDR3 sequences, with 36% found just once. The sample consisted of central memory CD4+ T cells from blood. The receptors stem from a human donor in good health.

V is TRBV20-1 and J is TRBJ2-1; TRBD2 matches at 8 bases. V was clipped by 3 bases and J by 4 bases; unmatched bases: 11. This CDR3 region has 16 residues. Germline V CDR1 and CDR2: DFQATT, SNEGSKA (reference sequence). The CDR3 nucleotides are TGCAGTGCTAGGGCTCAGGGAGCGGGAGCTTACAATGAGCAGTTCTTC. Its translation: CSARAQGAGAYNEQFF.

The chain has TRBV4-1 and TRBJ1-2, with 9 bases identical to TRBD1. The junction had 1 base not matched to a gene; V was cut back by 1 base and J by 4 bases. CDR1 is MGHRA, CDR2 YSYEKL, per germline. CDR3 size: 14 residues. The CDR3 nucleotides are TGCGCCAGCAGCCAAGGACAGGGGGGCTATGGCTACACCTTC. Translating gives CASSQGQGGYGYTF.

The chain uses TRBV20-1 and TRBJ1-2; D not resolved. CDR1 DFQATT and CDR2 SNEGSKA come from the germline V gene (reference sequence). The CDR3 consists of 13 residues. Between the trimmed V and J ends, which lost 1 base and 8 bases, there was a span of 14 bases. CDR3 bases: TGCAGTGCTAGAGTGGGCCTTAGGAGCGGCTACACCTTC. This encodes CSARVGLRSGYTF.

CDR3 loop: CSVQPQETQYF. CDR3 coding DNA: TGCAGCGTTCAGCCCCAAGAGACCCAGTACTTC. The rearrangement joins TRBV29-1 to TRBJ2-5; D gene uncertain. The CDR3 has 11 amino acids. V lost 5 bases and J 1 base, leaving 5 bases between the germline ends. Looked up from germline, CDR1 is SQVTM and CDR2 is ANQGSEA.

J is TRBJ2-5 and V is TRBV20-1; possibly TRBD2 for D (5 bases). Germline V gene lookup returns CDR1 DFQATT and CDR2 SNEGSKA (reference sequence). This CDR3 spans 12 amino acids. Trimming took 1 base from V and 4 from J, leaving 7 bases between them. The DNA for the CDR3 is TGCAGTGCTAGAGCCGGAGGAGAGACCCAGTACTTC. Amino acid sequence: CSARAGGETQYF.

The genes are TRBV11-2 and TRBJ1-5; 9 bases match TRBD1. The CDR3 is 15 amino acids. V dropped 5 bases and J dropped 4; count of bases not matched to a gene: 6. Germline V gene lookup returns CDR1 SGHAT and CDR2 FQNNGV. CDR3 sequence (DNA): TGTGCCAGCAGCCACCCCGGGACAGGGAATCAGCCCCAGCATTTT. Translated, it gives CASSHPGTGNQPQHF.

V gene TRBV6-2 or TRBV6-3 combines with J gene TRBJ1-5; D perhaps matches TRBD1 (5 bases). The CDR3 loop spans 16 amino acids. CDR1 is MNHEY and CDR2 is SVGEGT in the germline V gene. Trimming pared 2 bases from V and 6 bases from J, leaving 17 bases between. CDR3 residues: CASSYRSRGAGQPQHF. Written as DNA, the CDR3 is TGTGCCAGCAGTTACCGGAGTCGAGGGGCTGGTCAGCCCCAGCATTTT.

This rearrangement joins TRBV29-1 to TRBJ2-5, with D hard to call. The CDR3 length is 11 residues. Trimming took off 4 bases at V and 5 bases at J, with 8 bases between the two ends. Germline lookup yields CDR1 SQVTM and CDR2 ANQGSEA. This chain's CDR3 is CSVAGRETQYF. CDR3 in DNA: TGCAGCGTTGCTGGTCGGGAGACCCAGTACTTC.

The chain has TRBV20-1 and TRBJ2-3; tentative D call: TRBD1 (5 bases). CDR1 and CDR2 (germline): DFQATT, SNEGSKA (reference sequence). With 0 bases removed from V and 2 bases from J, the gap between germline ends came to 9 bases. This CDR3 is built from 14 residues. The CDR3 nucleotides are TGCAGTGCTAGAGATAGGGGCCACACAGATACGCAGTATTTT. Translated, it gives CSARDRGHTDTQYF.

This clonotype was picked up many times. The chain recombines TRBV10-3 with TRBJ2-3, with a weak D call TRBD2 (5 bases). V was pared by 5 bases and J by 2 bases, with 29 bases between. The CDR3 has 20 residues. The germline V gene encodes CDR1 ENHRY and CDR2 SYGVKD. CDR3 amino acids: CAISFGRKQTTNDHTDTQYF. The CDR3 region has the DNA TGTGCCATCAGTTTTGGGAGAAAACAGACAACGAACGACCACACAGATACGCAGTATTTT.

This clonotype came up a few times. The chain uses TRBV18 and TRBJ2-3; 9 bases align to TRBD1. Germline loops: CDR1 KGHSH, CDR2 LQKENI. V dropped 3 bases and J dropped 0; count of bases not matched to a gene: 7. The CDR3 extends over 17 amino acids. For the CDR3, the DNA is TGTGCCAGCTCACCTCAACAGGGGGCGCGAAGCACAGATACGCAGTATTTT. Protein sequence: CASSPQQGARSTDTQYF.

This sequence joins TRBV6-5 and TRBJ1-6; maybe TRBD1 (5 bases). Looked up from germline, CDR1 is MNHEY and CDR2 is SVGAGI. V lost 6 bases to trimming and J lost 7 bases, with 13 bases between them. The CDR3 spans 14 residues. The DNA for the CDR3 is TGTGCCAGCAGCGCGGGGGACCGCAATTCACCCCTCCACTTT. It encodes CASSAGDRNSPLHF.

The chain joins TRBV19 to TRBJ2-1; D gene ambiguous. The CDR3 runs 15 residues. Germline V gene sequence: CDR1 LNHDA, CDR2 SQIVND (reference sequence). Between the trimmed V and J ends, which lost 7 bases and 0 bases, there was a span of 13 bases. Written as DNA, the CDR3 is TGTGCCAGTAACGTAGGGCTTTCCTCCTACAATGAGCAGTTCTTC. Its translation is CASNVGLSSYNEQFF.

This clonotype was picked up many times. The chain recombines TRBV20-1 with TRBJ2-6; TRBD1 matches 8 bases. Germline V gives CDR1 DFQATT, CDR2 SNEGSKA (reference sequence). The CDR3 loop spans 15 amino acids. Losses at the gene ends were 6 bases for V and 0 bases for J; bases not matched to a gene: 4. In DNA form, the CDR3 reads TGCAGTGCCGCCACAGGGGGCTCTGGGGCCAACGTCCTGACTTTC. Translated: CSAATGGSGANVLTF.

This clonotype was detected many times. The V and J genes are TRBV20-1 and TRBJ2-6; D ambiguous. V was trimmed by 3 bases and J by 1 base, leaving 13 bases between them. The CDR3 spans 16 residues. Germline assignment: CDR1 DFQATT and CDR2 SNEGSKA (reference sequence). The CDR3 region is CSASEGWISGANVLTF. The CDR3 DNA sequence: TGCAGTGCTAGCGAAGGTTGGATATCTGGGGCCAACGTCCTGACTTTC.

This chain uses TRBV28 with TRBJ1-5, with D possibly TRBD1 on 5 matching bases. Trimming removed 7 bases at V and 3 bases at J, with 16 bases between. The CDR3 is 15 residues long. The germline V gene has CDR1 MDHEN and CDR2 SYDVKM. The CDR3 here is CASTLSGGYNQPQHF. The DNA of the CDR3 is TGTGCCAGCACTCTAAGTGGGGGGTACAATCAGCCCCAGCATTTT. Looking up the rest from reference TRBV28 and TRBJ1-5 gives the full variable domain: DVKVTQSSRYLVKRTGEKVFLECVQDMDHENMFWYRQDPGLGLRLIYFSYDVKMKEKGDIPEGYSVSREKKERFSLILESASTNQTSMYLCASTLSGGYNQPQHFGDGTRLSIL.

There are a few counts of this clonotype. J is TRBJ2-3 and V is TRBV20-1; D is unclear. Germline CDR1 reads DFQATT; CDR2 reads SNEGSKA (reference sequence). This CDR3 is built from 13 residues. V was clipped by 7 bases and J by 5 bases, with 16 bases between them. In DNA form, the CDR3 reads TGCAGTGTAACTCGCGCCTCTGGAGATACGCAGTATTTT. This translates into CSVTRASGDTQYF.

This clonotype has only a few counts. The V and J genes are TRBV28 and TRBJ2-7; TRBD2 aligns across 8 bases. CDR3 length: 14 residues. V lost 5 bases, J lost 3 bases, and 6 bases stayed unmatched. Germline CDR1 reads MDHEN; CDR2 reads SYDVKM. CDR3 in amino acids: CASSLSGSIYEQYF. The CDR3, as DNA: TGTGCCAGCAGTCTGAGCGGGAGTATCTACGAGCAGTACTTC.